Listed below are T cell receptor beta chains from one sample, sequenced in a study of blood T cell repertoires in COVID-19. Some clones are missing from TCRdb's copy, which holds only in-frame ones; the method was immunoSEQ multiplex PCR. Altogether hundreds of thousands of clones are present, almost 90% being singletons, with the ten largest covering approximately 7.3%. Sequenced material: peripheral blood. The receptors originated from a woman between 65 and 79 years old with COVID-19, enrolled during active disease. Both conserved end residues are part of each CDR3. A D gene is named only where the DNA matches it firmly. Only part of the rows carry a size: once, few, many, or a class if the clone is expanded.

clone size: NA; V gene: TRBV27; J gene: TRBJ2-1; D gene: TRBD1; CDR3 protein: CATGTGGRVFF; CDR3 DNA: TGTGCCACCGGAACAGGGGGCCGCGTTTTCTTC
clone size: NA; V gene: TRBV5-4; J gene: TRBJ2-3; D gene: NA; CDR3 protein: CASSPGALSPDTQYF; CDR3 DNA: TGTGCCAGCAGCCCCGGAGCCCTCAGTCCAGATACGCAGTATTTT
clone size: NA; V gene: TRBV2; J gene: TRBJ2-2; D gene: TRBD2; CDR3 protein: CASTGAGGTTGELFF; CDR3 DNA: TGTGCCAGCACCGGAGCGGGGGGGACTACCGGGGAGCTGTTTTTT
clone size: few; V gene: TRBV5-1; J gene: TRBJ1-2; D gene: NA; CDR3 protein: CASSLDGQDPSYYGYTF; CDR3 DNA: TGCGCCAGCAGCTTGGATGGTCAGGATCCTTCCTACTATGGCTACACCTTC
clone size: NA; V gene: TRBV19; J gene: TRBJ1-1; D gene: NA; CDR3 protein: CASRPGLFQPEHTEAFF; CDR3 DNA: TGTGCCAGTAGACCGGGACTCTTCCAACCTGAACACACTGAAGCTTTCTTT
clone size: NA; V gene: TRBV5-4; J gene: TRBJ2-7; D gene: NA; CDR3 protein: CASSLGRVGDEQYF; CDR3 DNA: TGTGCCAGCAGCTTGGGCAGGGTTGGGGACGAGCAGTACTTC
clone size: once; V gene: TRBV24-1; J gene: TRBJ2-3; D gene: NA; CDR3 protein: CATSDLGSPGVDTQYF; CDR3 DNA: TGTGCCACCAGTGATTTGGGGTCCCCGGGGGTAGATACGCAGTATTTT
clone size: NA; V gene: TRBV23-1; J gene: TRBJ2-7; D gene: NA; CDR3 protein: CASSHLLAQSYEQYF; CDR3 DNA: TGCGCCAGCAGTCACCTTCTAGCCCAGAGCTACGAGCAGTACTTC
clone size: NA; V gene: TRBV14; J gene: TRBJ2-7; D gene: NA; CDR3 protein: CASSQEGTALSYEQYF; CDR3 DNA: TGTGCCAGCAGCCAAGAAGGGACTGCCCTCTCCTACGAGCAGTACTTC
clone size: NA; V gene: TRBV27; J gene: TRBJ1-3; D gene: TRBD1; CDR3 protein: CASRGQGSDGNTIYF; CDR3 DNA: TGTGCCAGCAGGGGACAGGGGAGTGATGGAAACACCATATATTTT
clone size: NA; V gene: TRBV5-1; J gene: TRBJ1-1; D gene: TRBD1; CDR3 protein: CASSGSTGRLNTEAFF; CDR3 DNA: TGCGCCAGCAGCGGGTCGACAGGGCGGTTGAACACTGAAGCTTTCTTT